These 2 T cell receptor beta chains were sequenced from one sample in a study of shared clonotypes between healthy human individuals. Profiling relied on immunoSEQ multiplex PCR, and the TCRdb table lists in-frame clones only, not all of them. The table records approximately 2.3 million clones, over 85% of them present only once. The specimen was naive CD4+ T cells from PBMCs. As for subset: CD45RA+ positively selected. The receptor set was obtained from a man in his late teens or twenties in good health. Some clones in this sample may be carry-over from other donors' samples.

The V and J genes are TRBV11-2 and TRBJ2-7, with a possible D match to TRBD2 (5 bases). Germline CDR1 and CDR2: SGHAT and FQNNGV. This CDR3 comprises 13 residues. V lost 0 bases to trimming and J lost 5 bases, with 8 bases between them. Here the CDR3 reads CASSLDQEDEQYF. CDR3 coding DNA: TGTGCCAGCAGCTTAGATCAGGAGGACGAGCAGTACTTC.

Only a few counts were recorded for this clone. This chain links TRBV4-2 with TRBJ1-1; D is ambiguous. CDR1 is LGHNA, CDR2 YNFKEQ, per germline. This CDR3 comprises 12 residues. The ends were cut back, 1 base at V and 8 bases at J, with 8 bases in the middle. The CDR3 loop reads CASSQGLVEAFF. CDR3 sequence (DNA): TGTGCCAGCAGCCAAGGTCTGGTCGAAGCTTTCTTT.